The text below deals with one T cell receptor beta chain. Its antigen is not identified. This sample is part of a study of shared clonotypes between healthy human individuals. Study-wide results and limits: Sorted-subset sequencing, rarefaction showed, was incomplete despite large depth. Relative to memory subsets, naive subsets generally showed larger estimated richness. All-four-donor shared clonotypes had higher generation probabilities than non-shared clonotypes did.

In germline, CDR1 is SQVTM, CDR2 ANQGSEA. Between the trimmed V and J ends, which lost 7 bases and 3 bases, there was a span of 19 bases. The CDR3 is made up of 15 amino acids. It was at deep level that the assay was run. Some clones are missing from TCRdb's copy, which holds only in-frame ones; the method was immunoSEQ multiplex PCR. The table has about 1.5 million clones, about 98% seen once. Sequences were obtained from naive CD4+ T cells sorted from blood. Described subset: CD45RA+ positively selected. This TCR was recovered from a man aged 25-45 years in good health. This chain joins TRBV29-1 and TRBJ2-1, with D unresolved. The CDR3 sequence is CSAPIGLVRYNEQFF. As DNA, the CDR3 is TGCAGCGCTCCTATAGGGCTAGTCCGCTACAATGAGCAGTTCTTC.